The 25 T cell receptor beta chains in this list originate from one sample, sequenced in a study of vaccination and CD4 T cells after COVID-19. Sequenced with the Oncomine TCR Beta short-read assay was DNA taken from cultured CD4+ T cells. TCRdb analysed the PCR reads with MiXCR anew, one entry per CDR3 protein. Of 15,000 to 20,000 distinct CDR3 sequences listed, roughly 45% are singletons. Treatment noted: approximately nine-day PBMC culture with coronavirus spike peptide pools or control peptides (ViraFEST assay). These receptors' targets are unknown. The sequences come from CD4+ T cells from blood, cultured in vitro, collected before SARS-CoV-2 vaccination. Receptors were obtained from a human donor who had recovered from COVID-19.

In its sample, this clonotype was seen a few times. The rearrangement links TRBV7-9 to TRBJ1-5; the D is unclear. Germline assignment: CDR1 SEHNR and CDR2 FQNEAQ (reference sequence). Trimming took off 2 bases at V and 5 bases at J, with 4 bases between the two ends. This CDR3 is built from 12 residues. The CDR3 DNA follows: TGTGCCAGCAGCTTACCGGATCAGCCCCAGCATTTT. It is translated as CASSLPDQPQHF.

The gene calls are TRBV7-3 and TRBJ2-1, with 8 bases aligning to TRBD2. CDR1 SGHTA and CDR2 FQGTGA come from the germline V gene. CDR3 length: 15 amino acids. Trimming took 5 bases from V and 8 from J; bases not matched to a gene: 11. CDR3 in amino acids: CASSKGLGELDEQFF. The CDR3 DNA reads TGTGCCAGCAGCAAGGGACTAGGGGAATTGGATGAGCAGTTCTTC.

This clonotype showed up just once. The chain recombines TRBV19 with TRBJ1-1; D unclear. V was trimmed by 3 bases and J by 3 bases, leaving 17 bases between them. Germline V gives CDR1 LNHDA, CDR2 SQIVND (reference sequence). This CDR3 region has 16 residues. DNA for the CDR3: TGTGCCAGTAGTATTAGTTCTACCCCCTTCCACACTGAAGCTTTCTTT. Its protein is CASSISSTPFHTEAFF.

The CDR3 protein is CASTSDRGPYEQYF. CDR3 DNA: TGTGCCAGCACCTCGGACAGGGGGCCGTACGAGCAGTACTTC. The rearrangement uses TRBV6-1 and TRBJ2-7; TRBD1 matches 11 bases. The CDR3 spans 14 residues. From germline, CDR1 is MNHNS and CDR2 SASEGT. V lost 7 bases to trimming and J lost 4 bases; unmatched junction nucleotides: 6.

The chain carries TRBV6-2 or TRBV6-3 and TRBJ1-3, with TRBD1 identical over 7 bases. This CDR3 contains 16 residues. Germline V gene lookup returns CDR1 MNHEY and CDR2 SVGEGT. The V gene end was trimmed by 5 bases and the J gene end by 4 bases; junction bases not matched to a gene: 11. CDR3 loop: CASSMGTAGLGNTIYF. CDR3 DNA sequence: TGTGCCAGCAGTATGGGGACAGCTGGTCTGGGAAACACCATATATTTT.

This CDR3 is CASSLAGARTDTQYF. The DNA for the CDR3 is TGTGCCAGCAGCTTAGCGGGGGCGCGGACAGATACGCAGTATTTT. The chain combines TRBV7-9 with TRBJ2-3; TRBD1 is a possible D gene (6 bases). Per the germline V gene, CDR1 is SEHNR and CDR2 is FQNEAQ (reference sequence). Between the trimmed V and J ends, which lost 0 bases and 3 bases, there was a span of 10 bases. CDR3 size: 15 residues.

This clonotype qualifies as medium-sized. The gene calls are TRBV5-1 and TRBJ1-2; no clear D. Germline CDR1 reads SGHRS; CDR2 reads YFSETQ. Trimming shortened V by 0 bases and J by 2 bases, and 8 bases separated the two germline ends. The CDR3 length is 14 residues. The CDR3 loop is CASSLGDNNYGYTF. In DNA form, the CDR3 reads TGCGCCAGCAGCTTGGGAGACAACAACTATGGCTACACCTTC.

This clonotype came up a few times. The chain has TRBV15 and TRBJ1-1; 9 nucleotides align to TRBD1. Germline CDR1 reads LNHNV; CDR2 reads YYDKDF (reference sequence). The CDR3 spans 16 residues. Germline trimming cut 0 bases from V and 4 bases from J; bases unmatched to any gene: 6. The DNA for the CDR3 is TGTGCCACCAGCAGAGATCTCATGACAGGGGGCACTGAAGCTTTCTTT. Residues: CATSRDLMTGGTEAFF.

The chain couples TRBV20-1 to TRBJ2-1; D is uncertain. Trimming removed 1 base at V and 7 bases at J, with 5 bases between. Germline CDR1 reads DFQATT; CDR2 reads SNEGSKA (reference sequence). The CDR3 sequence is 11 residues long. The CDR3 loop reads CSARADNEQFF. The CDR3 DNA sequence: TGCAGTGCTAGAGCTGATAATGAGCAGTTCTTC.

The J gene is TRBJ1-4, the V gene TRBV7-9, with TRBD1 matching 10 bases. Germline loops: CDR1 SEHNR, CDR2 FQNEAQ (reference sequence). Trimming at V came to 5 bases and at J to 7 bases, leaving 7 bases not matched to a gene. The CDR3 consists of 15 residues. The DNA of the CDR3 is TGTGCCAGCAGCCTAGGGGACAGGGGAAGTGAAAAACTGTTTTTT. Translation gives CASSLGDRGSEKLFF.

The gene calls are TRBV28 and TRBJ2-5; D is unclear. CDR1 MDHEN and CDR2 SYDVKM come from the germline V gene. The CDR3 contains 11 residues. The V and J ends lost 5 bases and 5 bases respectively, with 6 bases between them. CDR3 coding DNA: TGTGCCAGCAGTGCAGAGGAGACCCAGTACTTC. Translated, it gives CASSAEETQYF.

V gene TRBV2 combines with J gene TRBJ1-2, with D maybe TRBD1 (5 bases). Trimming took 7 bases from V and 4 from J, leaving 16 bases between them. CDR3 length equals 14 residues. Germline V lookup: CDR1 SNHLY, CDR2 FYNNEI. The CDR3 loop reads CASTERGATYGYTF. The CDR3 DNA reads TGTGCCAGCACGGAGAGGGGCGCGACCTATGGCTACACCTTC.

This clonotype was counted between two and nine times. V usage is TRBV14 and J usage is TRBJ2-7, with a weak D call TRBD1 (7 bases). The V end lost 1 base, the J end lost 6 bases, and 10 bases lay between the germline ends. Per the germline V gene, CDR1 is SGHDN and CDR2 is FVKESK. CDR3 size: 13 residues. This CDR3 is CASSQAGGSEQYF. CDR3 sequence (DNA): TGTGCCAGCAGCCAAGCAGGGGGGAGCGAGCAGTACTTC.

J is TRBJ1-2 and V is TRBV5-6; D call uncertain. The ends were cut back, 0 bases at V and 9 bases at J, with 18 bases in the middle. The germline CDR1 and CDR2 sequences are SGHDT and YYEEEE. The CDR3 totals 15 residues. CDR3 residues: CASSLGGREEESYTF. CDR3 nucleotides: TGTGCCAGCAGCTTGGGAGGGCGGGAGGAAGAGAGCTACACCTTC.

V is TRBV5-4 and J is TRBJ1-1, with unresolved D. Deletions cut 0 bases from V and 1 base from J, with 10 bases between. The V gene's germline CDR1 is SGHNT and CDR2 YYREEE (reference sequence). This CDR3 is built from 15 residues. The DNA for the CDR3 is TGTGCCAGCAGCTTGGTCACGGATGGGAACACTGAAGCTTTCTTT. Its protein is CASSLVTDGNTEAFF. Looking up the rest from reference TRBV5-4 and TRBJ1-1 gives the full variable domain: ETGVTQSPTHLIKTRGQQVTLRCSSQSGHNTVSWYQQALGQGPQFIFQYYREEENGRGNFPPRFSGLQFPNYSSELNVNALELDDSALYLCASSLVTDGNTEAFFGQGTRLTVV.

This sequence joins TRBV28 and TRBJ1-2; D is unresolved. The CDR3 has 12 amino acids. V dropped 5 bases and J dropped 4 bases, with 8 bases sitting between them. CDR1 and CDR2 (germline): MDHEN, SYDVKM. The CDR3 coding sequence is TGTGCCAGCAGTACGAACAGCTATGGCTACACCTTC. Encoded protein: CASSTNSYGYTF.

The V call is TRBV7-2, the J call TRBJ2-5, with a possible D match to TRBD2 (6 bases). V was clipped by 6 bases and J by 5 bases, with 13 bases between them. This CDR3 contains 13 residues. Germline V gives CDR1 SGHTA, CDR2 FQGNSA. CDR3 DNA: TGTGCCAGCAGGTCCTGGGGGGAGGAGACCCAGTACTTC. Residues: CASRSWGEETQYF.

The rearrangement links TRBV27 to TRBJ2-5; perhaps TRBD2 as D (5 bases). From germline, CDR1 is MNHEY and CDR2 SMNVEV (reference sequence). The CDR3 extends over 13 amino acids. V lost 3 bases and J 2 bases, leaving 7 bases between the germline ends. CDR3 sequence: CASSFRGQETQYF. For the CDR3, the DNA is TGTGCCAGCAGTTTTCGGGGACAAGAGACCCAGTACTTC.

The chain has TRBV6-5 and TRBJ2-1; D possibly matches TRBD1 or TRBD2 (6 bases each). The CDR3 totals 15 residues. Deletions cut 0 bases from V and 2 bases from J, with 8 bases between. Germline values: CDR1 MNHEY, CDR2 SVGAGI. The CDR3 region is CASSYSGGAYNEQFF. CDR3 in DNA: TGTGCCAGCAGTTACTCGGGGGGCGCCTACAATGAGCAGTTCTTC.

The chain recombines TRBV6-1 with TRBJ1-6, with a possible D match to TRBD1 (5 bases). The ends were cut back, 5 bases at V and 7 bases at J, with 9 bases in the middle. The CDR3 contains 13 residues. Germline values: CDR1 MNHNS, CDR2 SASEGT. The CDR3 DNA is TGTGCCAGCAGTCAGAGACAGAATTCACCCCTCCACTTT. This sequence encodes CASSQRQNSPLHF.

The chain links TRBV20-1 to TRBJ2-2; the D gene could be TRBD1 or TRBD2 (5 bases each). Germline V gives CDR1 DFQATT, CDR2 SNEGSKA (reference sequence). V gave up 4 bases and J gave up 4 bases, with 16 bases separating them. The CDR3 consists of 15 residues. This CDR3 is CSAIWGSQGTGELFF. The CDR3 region has the DNA TGCAGTGCTATATGGGGGAGCCAGGGCACCGGGGAGCTGTTTTTT.

The J gene is TRBJ1-5, the V gene TRBV18; D remains ambiguous. CDR1 KGHSH and CDR2 LQKENI come from the germline V gene. V was clipped by 2 bases and J by 7 bases, with 12 bases between them. This CDR3 has 14 residues. The DNA of the CDR3 is TGTGCCAGCTCACCATCTCCGACTATACAGCCCCAGCATTTT. It encodes CASSPSPTIQPQHF.

This clonotype has only one observation. The chain combines TRBV7-2 with TRBJ1-2; D ambiguous. Germline-derived CDR1 and CDR2 are SGHTA and FQGNSA. V lost 1 base, J lost 1 base, and 7 bases lay in between. This CDR3 spans 14 amino acids. CDR3 residues: CASSLVVSNYGYTF. As DNA, the CDR3 is TGTGCCAGCAGCTTAGTGGTCAGTAACTATGGCTACACCTTC.

The table lists this clonotype with a few counts. The chain carries TRBV6-1 and TRBJ1-5; D uncertain. Germline-derived CDR1 and CDR2 are MNHNS and SASEGT. The CDR3 extends over 13 amino acids. Trimming took 6 bases from V and 5 from J, leaving 11 bases between them. CDR3 sequence reads: CASSVRGDQPQHF. The CDR3 coding sequence is TGTGCCAGCAGCGTTCGCGGAGATCAGCCCCAGCATTTT.

The V and J genes are TRBV5-4 and TRBJ2-1; 7 bases match TRBD2. The CDR3 length is 15 residues. The V and J ends lost 0 bases and 4 bases, in that order; junction bases with no gene match: 4. Germline V gene lookup returns CDR1 SGHNT and CDR2 YYREEE (reference sequence). In nucleotides, the CDR3 is TGTGCCAGCAGCTTGGATGGCGGGGGTTACAATGAGCAGTTCTTC. Translating it yields CASSLDGGGYNEQFF.